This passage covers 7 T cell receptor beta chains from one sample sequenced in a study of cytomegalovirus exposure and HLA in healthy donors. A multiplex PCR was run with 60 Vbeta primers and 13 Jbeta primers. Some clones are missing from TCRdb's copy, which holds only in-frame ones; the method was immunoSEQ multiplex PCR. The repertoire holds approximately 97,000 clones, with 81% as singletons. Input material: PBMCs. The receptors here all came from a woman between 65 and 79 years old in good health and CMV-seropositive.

The CDR3 nucleotides are TGTGCCAGCAGCTTCCGGACAGGGGCAACCCGAAGGATTGAGCAGTTCTTC. Translating it yields CASSFRTGATRRIEQFF. The chain joins TRBV5-8 to TRBJ2-1; 9 bases map to TRBD1. This CDR3 contains 17 residues. Trimming removed 2 bases from V and 9 bases from J; junction bases left unmatched: 15. Germline CDR1 and CDR2: SGHTS and YDEGEE. Supplemented by reference TRBV5-8 and TRBJ2-1, the full variable domain reads EAGVTQSPTHLIKTRGQQATLRCSPISGHTSVYWYQQALGLGLQFLLWYDEGEERNRGNFPPRFSGRQFPNYSSELNVNALELEDSALYLCASSFRTGATRRIEQFFGPGTRLTVL.

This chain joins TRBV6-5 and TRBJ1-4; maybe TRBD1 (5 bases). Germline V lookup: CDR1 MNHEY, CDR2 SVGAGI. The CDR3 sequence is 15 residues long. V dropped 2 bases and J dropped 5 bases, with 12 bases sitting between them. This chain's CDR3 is CASSYGGSENEKLFF. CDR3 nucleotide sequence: TGTGCCAGCAGTTACGGGGGGAGTGAGAATGAAAAACTGTTTTTT.

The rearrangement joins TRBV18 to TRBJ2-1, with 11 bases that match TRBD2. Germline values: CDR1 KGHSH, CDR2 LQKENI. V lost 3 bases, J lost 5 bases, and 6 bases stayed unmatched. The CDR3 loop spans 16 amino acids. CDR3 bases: TGTGCCAGCTCACCCCTGACTAGCGGGAATAACAATGAGCAGTTCTTC. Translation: CASSPLTSGNNNEQFF.

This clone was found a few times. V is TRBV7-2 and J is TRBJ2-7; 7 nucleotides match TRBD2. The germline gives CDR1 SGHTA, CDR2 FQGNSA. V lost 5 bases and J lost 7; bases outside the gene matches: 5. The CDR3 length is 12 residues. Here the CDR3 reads CASSPAAGEQYF. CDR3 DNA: TGTGCCAGCAGCCCCGCAGCGGGGGAGCAGTACTTC.

CDR3 nucleotide sequence: TGCGCCAGCAGCTTCGGCAGGGGGAGCACAGATACGCAGTATTTT. Translating it yields CASSFGRGSTDTQYF. The V and J genes are TRBV5-1 and TRBJ2-3; 7 bases agree with TRBD1. V lost 2 bases and J lost 0; bases outside the gene matches: 3. The CDR3 length is 15 residues. Germline V gene data show CDR1 as SGHRS and CDR2 as YFSETQ.

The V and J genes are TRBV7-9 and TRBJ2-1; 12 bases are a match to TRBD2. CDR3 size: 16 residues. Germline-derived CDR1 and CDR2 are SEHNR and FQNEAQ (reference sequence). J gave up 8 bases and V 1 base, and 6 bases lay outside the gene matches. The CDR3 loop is CASSLGLAGVSHEQFF. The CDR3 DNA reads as TGTGCCAGCAGCTTAGGACTAGCGGGAGTAAGCCATGAGCAGTTCTTC.

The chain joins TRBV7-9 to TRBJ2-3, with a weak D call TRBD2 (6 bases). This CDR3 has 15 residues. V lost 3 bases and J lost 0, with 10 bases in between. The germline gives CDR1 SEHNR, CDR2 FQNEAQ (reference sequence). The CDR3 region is CASSFGTGSTDTQYF. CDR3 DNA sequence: TGTGCCAGCAGCTTCGGGACTGGCAGCACAGATACGCAGTATTTT.